The 24 T cell receptor beta chains presented below share a single source sample, sequenced in a study of T cell repertoires in cytomegalovirus infection. Their cognate antigens are unknown. TCRdb reprocessed the reads via MiXCR and lists one record per CDR3 protein. The sample holds more than 250,000 distinct CDR3 sequences, approximately 25% seen once. The sequenced sample was cultured PBMCs, obtained from culture after CMV antigen stimulation. The receptor source for this set is a human donor in good health (CMV status not recorded). Some clones in this sample may be carry-over from other donors' samples.

As concerns this clonotype: Being one base from a much bigger clone, this may be a read error. The chain has TRBV7-2 and TRBJ1-5, with D unresolved. Germline V gene sequence: CDR1 SGHTA, CDR2 FQGNSA. V lost 8 bases, J lost 3 bases, and 17 bases lay in between. The CDR3 spans 15 residues. CDR3 sequence (DNA): TGTACCAGCGTCCCCGATGATTCTAACAATCAGCCCCAGCATTTT. It specifies CTSVPDDSNNQPQHF.

This clonotype appeared a few times. The chain has TRBV7-3 and TRBJ1-1; D may be TRBD1 (5 bases). This CDR3 comprises 15 residues. With 2 bases removed from V and 1 base from J, the gap between germline ends came to 11 bases. Germline V CDR1 and CDR2: SGHTA, FQGTGA. CDR3 coding DNA: TGTGCCAGCAGCTTATACCGGACATCGAACACTGAAGCTTTCTTT. This encodes CASSLYRTSNTEAFF.

This clonotype has just one count. This may be a read error, as it is one base from a much larger clone. The rearrangement uses TRBV19 and TRBJ2-7, with D maybe TRBD1 (5 bases). V gave up 5 bases and J gave up 2 bases, with 19 bases separating them. Looked up from germline, CDR1 is LNHDA and CDR2 is SQIVND (reference sequence). CDR3 length: 16 amino acids. CDR3 loop: CASSFNGQGDTYEQYF. As DNA, the CDR3 is TGTGCCAGTAGTTTCAACGGGCAGGGTGACACCTACGAGCAGTACTTC.

This clonotype was found a few times. This chain joins TRBV10-3 and TRBJ2-1, with D possibly TRBD1 on 6 matching bases. The ends were cut back, 7 bases at V and 6 bases at J, with 16 bases in the middle. The CDR3 covers 14 residues. CDR1 and CDR2 from the germline V gene are ENHRY and SYGVKD. CDR3 region: CAITSRIGGNEQFF. CDR3 DNA: TGTGCCATCACCTCGCGGATAGGGGGCAATGAGCAGTTCTTC.

This clonotype has just one count. This rearrangement joins TRBV3-1 to TRBJ2-6; possible D gene TRBD2, 6 bases. Trimming removed 4 bases at V and 0 bases at J, with 10 bases between. The CDR3 covers 16 residues. CDR1 is LGHDT and CDR2 is YNNKEL in the germline V gene (reference sequence). The CDR3 DNA reads TGTGCCAGCAGCCTTATTAGCGGCTCTGGGGCCAACGTCCTGACTTTC. Translated: CASSLISGSGANVLTF.

The gene calls are TRBV11-1 and TRBJ2-3; tentatively, D is TRBD1 (6 bases). The CDR3 is 15 residues long. Trimming pared 6 bases from V and 2 bases from J, leaving 15 bases between. Per the germline V gene, CDR1 is SGHAT and CDR2 is FQDESV (reference sequence). CDR3 coding DNA: TGTGCCAGCAGTCTACTGGGGGACACCACAGATACGCAGTATTTT. It is translated as CASSLLGDTTDTQYF.

The rearrangement links TRBV3-1 to TRBJ2-5, with a weak D call TRBD2 (5 bases). The V gene lost 6 bases and the J gene lost 5 bases, with 22 bases spanning the gap. The CDR3 has 16 amino acids. Germline V gene data show CDR1 as LGHDT and CDR2 as YNNKEL (reference sequence). The CDR3 coding sequence is TGTGCCAGCAGAGCCCATGGGCAGCCCAGAGGGGAGACCCAGTACTTC. Translation gives CASRAHGQPRGETQYF.

This clonotype turned up a few times. The genes are TRBV7-9 and TRBJ2-6, with D unclear. The V and J ends lost 2 bases and 0 bases respectively, with 14 bases between them. CDR1 is SEHNR and CDR2 is FQNEAQ in the germline V gene (reference sequence). The CDR3 is made up of 18 amino acids. CDR3 coding DNA: TGTGCCAGCAGCTTAAGGGCGGCGATGAGCTCTGGGGCCAACGTCCTGACTTTC. Translating gives CASSLRAAMSSGANVLTF.

This clonotype was picked up a small number of times. The chain employs TRBV7-9 and TRBJ1-1; D perhaps matches TRBD1 (5 bases). The CDR3 is made up of 12 amino acids. Trimming pared 0 bases from V and 10 bases from J, leaving 9 bases between. The germline V gene encodes CDR1 SEHNR and CDR2 FQNEAQ (reference sequence). CDR3 nucleotide sequence: TGTGCCAGCAGCTTAGCGGCAGGGTCAGCTTTCTTT. It codes for CASSLAAGSAFF.

At least ten counts were recorded for this clonotype. This sequence joins TRBV11-2 and TRBJ2-1; D tentatively fits TRBD1 or TRBD2 (5 bases each). CDR1 SGHAT and CDR2 FQNNGV come from the germline V gene. V lost 2 bases, J lost 2 bases, and 16 bases lay in between. CDR3 length equals 17 residues. This chain's CDR3 is CASSLSGTGRTYNEQFF. CDR3 bases: TGTGCCAGCAGCTTATCGGGGACGGGAAGAACCTACAATGAGCAGTTCTTC. The variable domain in full, completed from reference TRBV11-2 and TRBJ2-1, reads EAGVAQSPRYKIIEKRQSVAFWCNPISGHATLYWYQQILGQGPKLLIQFQNNGVVDDSQLPKDRFSAERLKGVDSTLKIQPAKLEDSAVYLCASSLSGTGRTYNEQFFGPGTRLTVL.

The chain combines TRBV27 with TRBJ2-1; 9 nucleotides align to TRBD2. The CDR3 is made up of 14 amino acids. CDR1 and CDR2 (germline): MNHEY, SMNVEV (reference sequence). Trimming cost V 7 bases and J 5 bases; bases outside gene matches: 6. This CDR3 reads CASNPSGNHNEQFF. The CDR3, as DNA: TGTGCCAGCAACCCTAGCGGGAACCACAATGAGCAGTTCTTC.

This clonotype was seen only a few times. This rearrangement joins TRBV7-9 to TRBJ2-6; unclear D gene. Germline lookup yields CDR1 SEHNR and CDR2 FQNEAQ (reference sequence). Trimming pared 5 bases from V and 3 bases from J, leaving 8 bases between. The CDR3 consists of 14 residues. The chain's CDR3 is CASSALLGANVLTF. CDR3 coding DNA: TGTGCCAGCAGCGCCCTGCTTGGGGCCAACGTCCTGACTTTC.

The chain couples TRBV19 to TRBJ2-7, with 11 bases lining up with TRBD1. The V and J ends lost 4 bases and 3 bases, in that order; junction bases with no gene match: 5. CDR3 size: 15 residues. The germline V gene encodes CDR1 LNHDA and CDR2 SQIVND (reference sequence). For the CDR3, the DNA is TGTGCCAGTAGTAGTAGGACAGGGGGCCTCTACGAGCAGTACTTC. Translating gives CASSSRTGGLYEQYF.

This clonotype was observed a handful of times. V gene TRBV6-2 or TRBV6-3 combines with J gene TRBJ2-7; weak D call: TRBD1 (6 bases). V lost 6 bases, J lost 2 bases, and 17 bases lay in between. CDR1 and CDR2 (germline): MNHEY, SVGEGT. This CDR3 contains 15 residues. The DNA of the CDR3 is TGTGCCAGCAGACGGAGCCAGGGGTACACCTACGAGCAGTACTTC. It is translated as CASRRSQGYTYEQYF.

This clonotype was counted ten times or more. The chain uses TRBV7-9 and TRBJ2-1; no clear D gene. CDR3 size: 15 residues. The germline V and J ends were trimmed by 2 bases and 7 bases, with 15 bases remaining between them. The germline V gene encodes CDR1 SEHNR and CDR2 FQNEAQ (reference sequence). The CDR3 DNA sequence: TGTGCCAGCAGCTTATCCCAACTATCAGGTAATGAGCAGTTCTTC. Amino acid sequence: CASSLSQLSGNEQFF.

The chain combines TRBV5-1 with TRBJ1-4; unclear D gene. The V end was cut by 7 bases, the J end by 3 bases, with 22 bases between. The CDR3 sequence is 17 residues long. Germline values: CDR1 SGHRS, CDR2 YFSETQ. CDR3 loop: CASGLSGEKIANEKLFF. The DNA for the CDR3 is TGCGCCAGCGGACTCAGTGGAGAGAAAATTGCTAATGAAAAACTGTTTTTT.

This sequence joins TRBV28 and TRBJ1-1; 8 bases are shared with TRBD1. This CDR3 region has 13 residues. Trimming at V came to 4 bases and at J to 10 bases, leaving 8 bases not matched to a gene. Germline CDR1 is MDHEN and CDR2 is SYDVKM. CDR3 in amino acids: CASSSAGGSVAFF. The CDR3 DNA reads TGTGCCAGCAGTTCGGCAGGGGGCTCGGTAGCTTTCTTT.

The rearrangement links TRBV19 to TRBJ2-1; maybe TRBD2 (5 bases). CDR1 LNHDA and CDR2 SQIVND come from the germline V gene (reference sequence). V was trimmed by 3 bases and J by 0 bases, leaving 18 bases between them. There are 18 residues in the CDR3. CDR3 nucleotide sequence: TGTGCCAGTAGTATCGGGTATCGAGGGCGGAGCTCCTACAATGAGCAGTTCTTC. It translates to CASSIGYRGRSSYNEQFF.

V gene TRBV6-5 combines with J gene TRBJ1-1; maybe TRBD1 (5 bases). V dropped 0 bases and J dropped 3 bases, with 11 bases sitting between them. This CDR3 has 15 residues. Germline V lookup: CDR1 MNHEY, CDR2 SVGAGI. DNA of the CDR3: TGTGCCAGCAGTTACTCTCAGGGCAGCTACACTGAAGCTTTCTTT. This codes for CASSYSQGSYTEAFF.

This clonotype was seen a few times. The CDR3 DNA follows: TGTGCCAGCAGCGAGCGGGAGGGTGCAGATACGCAGTATTTT. Protein: CASSEREGADTQYF. The chain has TRBV7-3 and TRBJ2-3, with 10 bases identical to TRBD2. Trimming took 5 bases from V and 4 from J; bases not matched to a gene: 3. The CDR3 is 14 residues long. Germline-derived CDR1 and CDR2 are SGHTA and FQGTGA.

This clonotype was counted a few times. V is TRBV19 and J is TRBJ1-5, with D possibly being TRBD1 (6 bases). The CDR3 totals 15 residues. Germline CDR1 LNHDA, CDR2 SQIVND (reference sequence). The V and J ends lost 7 bases and 11 bases respectively, with 24 bases between them. DNA of the CDR3: TGTGCCAGTACCACGGGGGCGGCCGGGAAACAAGCCCAGCATTTT. Translated: CASTTGAAGKQAQHF.

The chain combines TRBV7-8 with TRBJ2-1, with 7 bases matching TRBD2. Germline CDR1 and CDR2: SGHVS and FQNEAQ. The CDR3 has 16 residues. The V gene end was trimmed by 2 bases and the J gene end by 0 bases; junction bases not matched to a gene: 4. CDR3 amino acids: CASSLYGGSSYNEQFF. CDR3 nucleotide sequence: TGTGCCAGCAGCTTATATGGCGGGAGCTCCTACAATGAGCAGTTCTTC.

This clonotype was observed many times. J is TRBJ2-1 and V is TRBV7-2; D gene unclear. The V end lost 5 bases, the J end lost 5 bases, and 13 bases lay between the germline ends. Germline CDR1 SGHTA, CDR2 FQGNSA. This CDR3 comprises 14 residues. The CDR3 coding sequence is TGTGCCAGCAGCCCCCTCGGGCTCCACAATGAGCAGTTCTTC. Translating gives CASSPLGLHNEQFF.

This chain connects TRBV20-1 to TRBJ2-1; TRBD2 agrees at 12 bases. The CDR3 length is 14 residues. With V trimmed by 6 bases and J by 7 bases, 7 bases remained unmatched. Per germline, CDR1 DFQATT and CDR2 SNEGSKA (reference sequence). CDR3 amino acids: CSALTSGRRNEQFF. The CDR3 bases are TGCAGTGCCCTGACTAGCGGGAGACGTAATGAGCAGTTCTTC.